A single sample gave rise to the 29 T cell receptor beta chains below, sequenced in a study of blood T cell repertoires in COVID-19. The assay was immunoSEQ multiplex PCR, and TCRdb's table has in-frame clones only and misses some. The table has about 49,000 clones, about 76% seen once; the top ten hold about 20%. What was sequenced was peripheral blood. These receptors all come from a woman aged 80 or over with COVID-19, enrolled during active disease.

V is TRBV12-5 and J is TRBJ2-5, with no clear D. The CDR3 is 14 residues long. V was clipped by 2 bases and J by 2 bases, with 9 bases between them. Germline V lookup: CDR1 LGHNT, CDR2 FRNRAP. The CDR3 DNA is TGTGCTAGTGGTTTGTCAGGCCCACAAGAGACCCAGTACTTC. Its protein product is CASGLSGPQETQYF.

This chain uses TRBV19 with TRBJ2-5, with 8 bases that match TRBD1. Unmatched junction bases numbered 8, after V lost 6 bases and J lost 5 bases. The CDR3 spans 14 residues. In germline, CDR1 is LNHDA, CDR2 SQIVND (reference sequence). The CDR3 protein is CASSLRTGWETQYF. The CDR3 coding sequence is TGTGCCAGTAGCCTGAGGACAGGGTGGGAGACCCAGTACTTC.

The chain employs TRBV7-2 and TRBJ2-1, with 7 bases lining up with TRBD2. The J segment lost 7 bases and the V segment lost 7 bases, leaving 13 bases of the junction unmatched. The CDR3 runs 15 residues. CDR1 and CDR2 (germline): SGHTA, FQGNSA. CDR3 DNA: TGTGCCAGCACCCGGGCTAGCGGCCCTGGGAATGAGCAGTTCTTC. Its translation is CASTRASGPGNEQFF.

The DNA for the CDR3 is TGTGCCTGGTCAGGACTAGCGGGAGGGAAAAGTCCGAATGAGCAGTTCTTC. It is translated as CAWSGLAGGKSPNEQFF. V is TRBV30 and J is TRBJ2-1; 15 bases match TRBD2. The V segment lost 5 bases and the J segment 7 bases; nucleotides outside the gene matches: 12. CDR1 is GTSNPN and CDR2 is SVGIG in the germline V gene (reference sequence). The CDR3 loop spans 17 amino acids. Using reference TRBV30 and TRBJ2-1 for the parts outside the CDR3, the full variable domain is SQTIHQWPATLVQPVGSPLSLECTVEGTSNPNLYWYRQAAGRGLQLLFYSVGIGQISSEVPQNLSASRPQDRQFILSSKKLLLSDSGFYLCAWSGLAGGKSPNEQFFGPGTRLTVL.

The chain combines TRBV7-2 with TRBJ2-1; TRBD2 matches at 8 bases. V shed 5 bases and J 2 bases; nucleotides not matched to a gene: 8. CDR1 SGHTA and CDR2 FQGNSA come from the germline V gene. This CDR3 region has 16 residues. CDR3 sequence: CASSPRQTSAYNEQFF. As DNA, the CDR3 is TGTGCCAGCAGCCCAAGACAGACTAGCGCCTACAATGAGCAGTTCTTC.

V gene TRBV6-5 combines with J gene TRBJ2-7; 9 bases are a match to TRBD1. Germline V lookup: CDR1 MNHEY, CDR2 SVGAGI. The ends lost 6 bases at V and 7 bases at J; junction bases unmatched: 7. The CDR3 runs 13 residues. The CDR3 bases are TGTGCCAGCAGGGGACAGGGCAACTCGGAGCAGTACTTC. Protein: CASRGQGNSEQYF.

The chain employs TRBV24-1 and TRBJ2-1; 13 bases map to TRBD2. With 5 bases clipped from V and 8 bases from J, the junction kept 2 bases outside the gene matches. Germline V gene sequence: CDR1 KGHDR, CDR2 SFDVKD. CDR3 length: 14 residues. CDR3 sequence reads: CATSGTSGSDEQFF. As DNA, the CDR3 is TGTGCCACCAGTGGGACTAGCGGGAGTGATGAGCAGTTCTTC.

This clone was seen only a few times. This chain uses TRBV3-1 (or the pseudogene TRBV3-2) with TRBJ2-1; 8 bases map to TRBD2. The CDR3 sequence is 13 residues long. Germline-derived CDR1 and CDR2 are LGHDT and YNNKEL (reference sequence). The V gene end was trimmed by 6 bases and the J gene end by 10 bases; junction bases not matched to a gene: 8. For the CDR3, the DNA is TGTGCCAGCAGGAGCGGACTAGCTGTAGAGCAGTTCTTC. Protein: CASRSGLAVEQFF.

This clone was seen a few times. Relative to the germline gene, one junction end is altered; a read error may explain this. The genes are TRBV6-1 and TRBJ1-4; 7 bases agree with TRBD1. The germline V gene encodes CDR1 MNHNS and CDR2 SASEGT. This CDR3 is 17 amino acids long. The CDR3 loop is CASREVQGSATNEKLFF. The CDR3 DNA sequence: TGTGCCAGCAGGGAAGTACAGGGGTCAGCAACTAATGAAAAACTGTTTTTT.

The J gene is TRBJ1-1, the V gene TRBV5-1; D call uncertain. The germline V gene has CDR1 SGHRS and CDR2 YFSETQ. The CDR3 length is 14 residues. V lost 6 bases and J 1 base, leaving 13 bases between the germline ends. The CDR3 DNA follows: TGCGCCAGCAATCGGGAGGGCTCGAACACTGAAGCTTTCTTT. Translated, it gives CASNREGSNTEAFF.

The chain links TRBV5-1 to TRBJ2-3, with a possible D match to TRBD1 (6 bases). The V end lost 4 bases, the J end lost 6 bases, and 15 bases lay between the germline ends. Per germline, CDR1 SGHRS and CDR2 YFSETQ. CDR3 size: 14 residues. CDR3 amino acids: CASSPGDLGDTQYF. The CDR3 DNA sequence: TGCGCCAGCAGCCCAGGGGACCTCGGGGATACGCAGTATTTT.

This chain connects TRBV25-1 to TRBJ2-6; the match to TRBD1 covers 7 bases. The CDR3 spans 18 residues. The germline V gene encodes CDR1 MGHDK and CDR2 SYGVNS. The ends lost 4 bases at V and 1 base at J; junction bases unmatched: 10. The CDR3 protein is CASSAPGGLASGANVLTF. In nucleotides, the CDR3 is TGTGCCAGCAGTGCCCCAGGGGGTCTTGCTTCTGGGGCCAACGTCCTGACTTTC.

This clone was seen a few times. The J gene is TRBJ2-1, the V gene TRBV12-3 or TRBV12-4; possibly TRBD1 for D (6 bases). The CDR3 is 12 residues long. V was shortened by 4 bases and J by 9 bases, with 10 bases between the two germline ends. The CDR3 region has the DNA TGTGCCAGCAGTTCGGACAGTCGTGAGCAGTTCTTC. This translates into CASSSDSREQFF.

This chain links TRBV7-8 with TRBJ2-2; D is uncertain. Trimming stripped 0 bases from V and 2 bases from J, with 7 bases between. Germline V gene data show CDR1 as SGHVS and CDR2 as FQNEAQ. The CDR3 extends over 15 amino acids. The CDR3 here is CASSLARLNTGELFF. DNA for the CDR3: TGTGCCAGCAGCTTAGCGCGGCTTAACACCGGGGAGCTGTTTTTT. Full variable domain (remainder filled in from reference TRBV7-8 and TRBJ2-2): GAGVSQSPRYKVAKRGQDVALRCDPISGHVSLFWYQQALGQGPEFLTYFQNEAQLDKSGLPSDRFFAERPEGSVSTLKIQRTQQEDSAVYLCASSLARLNTGELFFGEGSRLTVL.

The chain employs TRBV6-2 or TRBV6-3 and TRBJ1-5, with 12 positions matching TRBD1. The junction had 4 bases not matched to a gene; V was cut back by 2 bases and J by 5 bases. Germline V gives CDR1 MNHEY, CDR2 SVGEGT. This CDR3 spans 16 amino acids. CDR3: CASSYRDRGQDQPQHF. CDR3 sequence (DNA): TGTGCCAGCAGTTACCGGGACAGGGGGCAAGATCAGCCCCAGCATTTT.

CDR3 DNA: TGTGCCAGCAGTCGACGGACTAGCGGGGCCACAGATACGCAGTATTTT. This gives the protein CASSRRTSGATDTQYF. V gene TRBV2 combines with J gene TRBJ2-3; TRBD2 matches at 12 bases. CDR1 SNHLY and CDR2 FYNNEI come from the germline V gene. The CDR3 covers 16 residues. Losses at the gene ends were 5 bases for V and 2 bases for J; bases not matched to a gene: 5.

The CDR3 is CASSLARTSASYEQYF. The CDR3 DNA reads TGTGCCAGCAGTTTGGCTCGGACTAGCGCTTCCTACGAGCAGTACTTC. This chain links TRBV27 with TRBJ2-7, with TRBD2 identical over 9 bases. The CDR3 contains 16 residues. After removal of 3 bases from V and 1 base from J, the junction contained 7 bases not matched to a gene. Germline V gene data show CDR1 as MNHEY and CDR2 as SMNVEV (reference sequence).

The chain joins TRBV5-8 to TRBJ2-7; TRBD2 agrees at 8 bases. The CDR3 is made up of 13 amino acids. From germline, CDR1 is SGHTS and CDR2 YDEGEE. V shed 6 bases and J 1 base; nucleotides not matched to a gene: 3. CDR3 in DNA: TGTGCCAGCAAAACTAGCGGATCCTACGAGCAGTACTTC. As protein: CASKTSGSYEQYF.

Only one count was recorded for this clone. The CDR3 DNA is TGCGCCAGCAGCCATCACAGGGGAAAGAGTGGCTACACCTTC. This gives the protein CASSHHRGKSGYTF. The V call is TRBV4-1, the J call TRBJ1-2, with 7 bases fitting TRBD1. CDR3 length: 14 residues. Losses at the gene ends were 3 bases for V and 7 bases for J; bases not matched to a gene: 8. The germline CDR1 and CDR2 sequences are MGHRA and YSYEKL.

V and J are TRBV3-1 (or the pseudogene TRBV3-2) and TRBJ2-3; possibly TRBD2 for D (6 bases). Germline V lookup: CDR1 LGHDT, CDR2 YNNKEL (reference sequence). Trimming removed 1 base at V and 3 bases at J, with 11 bases between. This CDR3 spans 15 amino acids. CDR3 loop: CASSQVLGGTDTQYF. The CDR3 region has the DNA TGTGCCAGCAGCCAAGTCCTGGGGGGTACAGATACGCAGTATTTT.

The chain recombines TRBV20-1 with TRBJ2-1, with 7 bases that match TRBD2. Germline CDR1 DFQATT, CDR2 SNEGSKA (reference sequence). The CDR3 runs to 11 residues. The trim removed 7 bases at V and 4 bases at J, leaving 1 base unmatched. CDR3 protein: CSGGGYNEQFF. The CDR3 region has the DNA TGCAGTGGGGGGGGTTACAATGAGCAGTTCTTC.

The chain couples TRBV4-1 to TRBJ2-7, with D hard to call. CDR1 is MGHRA and CDR2 is YSYEKL in the germline V gene. The CDR3 consists of 16 residues. With 0 bases removed from V and 2 bases from J, the gap between germline ends came to 14 bases. The CDR3 sequence is CASSQDIAEGTYEQYF. CDR3 DNA sequence: TGCGCCAGCAGCCAAGATATCGCGGAAGGAACCTACGAGCAGTACTTC.

The rearrangement links TRBV5-6 to TRBJ2-1; a weak D match, TRBD1 (5 bases). The length of the CDR3 is 12 residues. The ends were cut back, 5 bases at V and 4 bases at J, with 7 bases in the middle. Germline CDR1 reads SGHDT; CDR2 reads YYEEEE. The DNA of the CDR3 is TGTGCCAGCAGTTCAGGGTACAATGAGCAGTTCTTC. Its protein is CASSSGYNEQFF.

This rearrangement joins TRBV27 to TRBJ2-5, with a tentative D call TRBD2 (7 bases). The V end lost 6 bases, the J end lost 2 bases, and 16 bases lay between the germline ends. Germline CDR1 MNHEY, CDR2 SMNVEV (reference sequence). The CDR3 contains 15 residues. The CDR3 here is CASRARGGGQETQYF. DNA for the CDR3: TGTGCCAGCAGGGCCCGAGGGGGGGGTCAAGAGACCCAGTACTTC.

The chain joins TRBV11-2 to TRBJ2-3, with TRBD2 identical over 13 bases. CDR3 length: 17 amino acids. Unmatched junction bases numbered 9, after V lost 4 bases and J lost 5 bases. The germline V gene encodes CDR1 SGHAT and CDR2 FQNNGV. The CDR3, as DNA: TGTGCCAGCAGCTCTGGGGGACTAGCGGGGCCAGGAGATACGCAGTATTTT. Translation: CASSSGGLAGPGDTQYF.

This rearrangement joins TRBV19 to TRBJ1-2, with 7 bases lining up with TRBD1. V lost 5 bases to trimming and J lost 3 bases; unmatched junction nucleotides: 12. The CDR3 has 16 residues. Germline V CDR1 and CDR2: LNHDA, SQIVND (reference sequence). The DNA for the CDR3 is TGTGCCAGTAGTCCCTTAGGGGCCACAGGGGACTATGGCTACACCTTC. Translating it yields CASSPLGATGDYGYTF.

This chain joins TRBV18 and TRBJ2-7; weak D call: TRBD1 (6 bases). The germline V and J ends were trimmed by 1 base and 5 bases, with 9 bases remaining between them. The CDR3 consists of 13 residues. CDR1 is KGHSH, CDR2 LQKENI, per germline. The CDR3 DNA reads as TGTGCCAGCTCACCACGGACAGTTCACGAGCAGTACTTC. Translated, it gives CASSPRTVHEQYF.

The V and J genes are TRBV19 and TRBJ2-2, with 10 bases fitting TRBD2. The CDR3 is made up of 16 amino acids. Germline CDR1 and CDR2: LNHDA and SQIVND (reference sequence). The junction had 11 bases not matched to a gene; V was cut back by 6 bases and J by 7 bases. This chain's CDR3 is CASRLSSGRIHGELFF. In DNA form, the CDR3 reads TGTGCCAGTAGACTAAGTAGCGGGAGGATTCACGGGGAGCTGTTTTTT.

This clone showed up just once. V usage is TRBV5-1 and J usage is TRBJ1-1; D gene uncertain. The CDR3 length is 13 residues. Trimming removed 4 bases at V and 4 bases at J, with 11 bases between. Per the germline V gene, CDR1 is SGHRS and CDR2 is YFSETQ. Written as DNA, the CDR3 is TGCGCCAGCAGCCAACCCGGGAGCACTGAAGCTTTCTTT. Translation gives CASSQPGSTEAFF.